This T cell receptor beta chain emerged from a study of cytomegalovirus exposure and HLA in healthy donors. Broader study findings: An observed cluster of highly shared sequence variants was recorded as a likely sequencing artifact. For TCR beta chains, V- and J-gene trimming was later linked to a missense DCLRE1C variant.

With regard to this clone: The antigen is not known.

With 60 Vbeta and 13 Jbeta primers, the PCR was carried out. Some clones are missing from TCRdb's copy, which holds only in-frame ones; the method was immunoSEQ multiplex PCR. Of roughly 120,000 clones in the sample, 15% were seen once. CDR3 length equals 19 residues. The J segment lost 7 bases and the V segment lost 3 bases, leaving 21 bases of the junction unmatched. Germline lookup yields CDR1 SGHVS and CDR2 FQNEAQ. This chain links TRBV7-8 with TRBJ2-1, with TRBD2 matching 7 bases. Sequencing used PBMCs. The sequence derives from a woman aged 18-29 years in good health and CMV-seronegative. The DNA of the CDR3 is TGTGCCAGCAGCTTTAACCCCGCTCTGAAGCCCACCGGGGGGAATGAGCAGTTCTTC. This encodes CASSFNPALKPTGGNEQFF.